The next 9 T cell receptor beta chains were all read from a single sample in a study of blood T cell repertoires in COVID-19. TCRdb's copy holds only in-frame clones and misses some; the assay was immunoSEQ multiplex PCR. The table records approximately 300,000 clones, around 92% of them present only once. The sequenced sample consisted of peripheral blood. These receptors were obtained from a woman aged 25 to 39 with COVID-19, enrolled during active disease.

V usage is TRBV6-5 and J usage is TRBJ2-1; D possibly corresponds to TRBD1 (7 bases). The CDR3 covers 15 residues. Germline CDR1 and CDR2: MNHEY and SVGAGI. Trimming took 6 bases from V and 6 from J, leaving 18 bases between them. The CDR3 DNA reads TGTGCCAGCAGGGGTGTGGCAGGGGGAGGCAATGAGCAGTTCTTC. Its translation: CASRGVAGGGNEQFF.

This clone was seen only a few times. The chain links TRBV27 to TRBJ2-3; D possibly corresponds to TRBD2 (5 bases). The CDR3 spans 15 residues. Trimming stripped 3 bases from V and 5 bases from J, with 15 bases between. Germline-derived CDR1 and CDR2 are MNHEY and SMNVEV (reference sequence). This CDR3 reads CASSLRVGIEDTQYF. The CDR3 nucleotides are TGTGCCAGCAGTTTGAGGGTGGGTATTGAAGATACGCAGTATTTT.

The J gene is TRBJ1-4, the V gene TRBV6-5, with D unresolved. V was cut by 2 bases and J by 0 bases, with 4 bases left in between. Germline-derived CDR1 and CDR2 are MNHEY and SVGAGI. The CDR3 is 14 residues long. CDR3 protein: CASSYLSTNEKLFF. CDR3 nucleotides: TGTGCCAGCAGTTACCTCTCAACTAATGAAAAACTGTTTTTT.

This chain uses TRBV20-1 with TRBJ1-6; D is perhaps TRBD1 (5 bases). Trimming cost V 3 bases and J 14 bases, with 29 bases left between them. Per germline, CDR1 DFQATT and CDR2 SNEGSKA (reference sequence). The CDR3 extends over 17 amino acids. The DNA of the CDR3 is TGCAGTGCTAGTATCGGGAGGCTTCGGACATACTTCCCCACCCTCCACTTT. This codes for CSASIGRLRTYFPTLHF.

The chain joins TRBV6-2 or TRBV6-3 to TRBJ1-1; a possible D gene is TRBD1 (6 bases). V lost 6 bases to trimming and J lost 11 bases, with 22 bases between them. The CDR3 extends over 14 amino acids. Germline lookup yields CDR1 MNHEY and CDR2 SVGEGT. The CDR3 loop reads CASSNPGGLMRAFF. CDR3 bases: TGTGCCAGCAGCAACCCGGGGGGGCTTATGCGGGCTTTCTTT.

This sequence joins TRBV14 and TRBJ1-6, with TRBD1 matching over 7 bases. There are 15 residues in the CDR3. J gave up 10 bases and V 4 bases, and 10 bases lay outside the gene matches. Germline values: CDR1 SGHDN, CDR2 FVKESK. The CDR3 DNA reads TGTGCCAGCAGCCCGAGGGACAGTGGACAATCACCCCTCCACTTT. Translating gives CASSPRDSGQSPLHF. The complete variable domain, with remaining parts taken from reference TRBV14 and TRBJ1-6, reads EAGVTQFPSHSVIEKGQTVTLRCDPISGHDNLYWYRRVMGKEIKFLLHFVKESKQDESGMPNNRFLAERTGGTYSTLKVQPAELEDSGVYFCASSPRDSGQSPLHFGNGTRLTVT.

This clone appeared a single time. This sequence joins TRBV18 and TRBJ1-5, with unresolved D. The CDR3 has 15 residues. The germline V gene encodes CDR1 KGHSH and CDR2 LQKENI. V gave up 4 bases and J gave up 7 bases, with 17 bases separating them. In nucleotides, the CDR3 is TGTGCCAGCTCACAAAGTAAGGGAGGAAGGCAGCCCCAGCATTTT. Protein product: CASSQSKGGRQPQHF.

The CDR3 bases are TGTGCCAGCAGTTCCGGACTTCTCTATAATTCACCCCTCCACTTT. This gives the protein CASSSGLLYNSPLHF. The V and J genes are TRBV7-2 and TRBJ1-6, with unresolved D. Trimming left V 6 bases short and J 3 bases short, with 12 bases between. The germline CDR1 and CDR2 sequences are SGHTA and FQGNSA. The CDR3 is 15 residues long.

The chain employs TRBV27 and TRBJ1-5; possibly TRBD1 for D (5 bases). The V gene's germline CDR1 is MNHEY and CDR2 SMNVEV (reference sequence). The ends were cut back, 8 bases at V and 1 base at J, with 12 bases in the middle. This CDR3 contains 14 residues. The CDR3 DNA reads TGTGCCAGCCGGGGGTGGGGCAGCAATCAGCCCCAGCATTTT. Protein sequence: CASRGWGSNQPQHF.